These 12 T cell receptor beta chains came from one sample sequenced in a study of cytomegalovirus exposure and HLA in healthy donors. Researchers ran the PCR with 60 Vbeta and 13 Jbeta primers. Generated by immunoSEQ multiplex PCR, the TCRdb table keeps only in-frame clones and is missing some. In the table there are 150,000 to 200,000 clones, roughly 80% of which are singletons. The sample was PBMCs. The receptors come from a man aged 35 to 55 in good health and CMV-seropositive.

The chain has TRBV6-1 and TRBJ1-5, with D maybe TRBD1 (6 bases). The CDR3 extends over 15 amino acids. Deletions cut 3 bases from V and 6 bases from J, with 15 bases between. CDR1 MNHNS and CDR2 SASEGT come from the germline V gene. The CDR3 here is CASSDDRLGTQPQHF. DNA of the CDR3: TGTGCCAGCAGTGACGACAGGCTCGGAACTCAGCCCCAGCATTTT.

The chain combines TRBV6-6 with TRBJ2-1, with 15 bases aligning to TRBD2. The V gene's germline CDR1 is MNHNY and CDR2 SVGAGI (reference sequence). J gave up 12 bases and V 5 bases, and 8 bases lay outside the gene matches. The CDR3 spans 15 residues. CDR3 DNA sequence: TGTGCCAGCAGTGACCGGACTAGCGGGGGGGCTAGGCAGTTCTTC. Translation gives CASSDRTSGGARQFF.

This chain joins TRBV9 and TRBJ2-7, with TRBD2 matching over 8 bases. Germline V CDR1 and CDR2: SGDLS, YYNGEE. The CDR3 length is 14 residues. V lost 3 bases, J lost 3 bases, and 5 bases stayed unmatched. The CDR3 is CASSGRGAGYEQYF. DNA for the CDR3: TGTGCCAGCAGCGGGCGGGGGGCAGGCTACGAGCAGTACTTC. Complete variable domain (other parts from reference TRBV9 and TRBJ2-7): DSGVTQTPKHLITATGQRVTLRCSPRSGDLSVYWYQQSLDQGLQFLIQYYNGEERAKGNILERFSAQQFPDLHSELNLSSLELGDSALYFCASSGRGAGYEQYFGPGTRLTVT.

The genes are TRBV2 and TRBJ1-1, with 8 bases identical to TRBD1. Germline assignment: CDR1 SNHLY and CDR2 FYNNEI. J gave up 5 bases and V 5 bases, and 7 bases lay outside the gene matches. The CDR3 has 14 amino acids. Written as DNA, the CDR3 is TGTGCCAGCAGTCTGGACAGGGCCAGGACTGAAGCTTTCTTT. It codes for CASSLDRARTEAFF.

This rearrangement joins TRBV30 to TRBJ1-1; a possible D gene is TRBD1 (6 bases). The CDR3 loop spans 13 amino acids. V lost 4 bases, J lost 1 base, and 10 bases lay in between. The germline gives CDR1 GTSNPN, CDR2 SVGIG (reference sequence). CDR3 nucleotides: TGTGCCTGGATGGCAGGGGCGAACACTGAAGCTTTCTTT. Translating it yields CAWMAGANTEAFF.

DNA for the CDR3: TGTGCCAGTAGTATGGGGACAGGCGGCAATCAGCCCCAGCATTTT. It specifies CASSMGTGGNQPQHF. This chain links TRBV19 with TRBJ1-5; 8 bases align to TRBD1. The V and J ends lost 3 bases and 2 bases, in that order; junction bases with no gene match: 3. CDR1 is LNHDA and CDR2 is SQIVND in the germline V gene (reference sequence). The CDR3 loop spans 15 amino acids.

The table lists this clone with a count of one. This chain links TRBV10-3 with TRBJ1-2; D is perhaps TRBD1 (6 bases). CDR1 ENHRY and CDR2 SYGVKD come from the germline V gene. This CDR3 spans 13 amino acids. Between the trimmed V and J ends, which lost 7 bases and 2 bases, there was a span of 11 bases. The DNA for the CDR3 is TGTGCCATCAACCCAGACAGGAACTATGGCTACACCTTC. Residues: CAINPDRNYGYTF.

A remark on this clone: An end of the junction does not agree with germline; a read error may underlie this. The chain has TRBV7-7 and TRBJ2-3, with 9 bases lining up with TRBD2. The germline gives CDR1 SSHAT, CDR2 FNYEAQ (reference sequence). The CDR3 is made up of 15 amino acids. The CDR3, as DNA: TGTGCTAGCAGCCTTAGCGGGGGTCCCACAGATACGCAGTATTTT. Translating it yields CASSLSGGPTDTQYF. The entire variable domain, with the rest obtained from reference TRBV7-7 and TRBJ2-3, is as follows: GAGVSQSPRYKVTKRGQDVTLRCDPISSHATLYWYQQALGQGPEFLTYFNYEAQPDKSGLPSDRFSAERPEGSISTLTIQRTEQRDSAMYRCASSLSGGPTDTQYFGPGTRLTVL.

This clone was found a few times. The chain couples TRBV27 to TRBJ2-1; 10 nucleotides line up with TRBD2. Germline CDR1 and CDR2: MNHEY and SMNVEV (reference sequence). After removal of 10 bases from V and 8 bases from J, the junction contained 5 bases not matched to a gene. The CDR3 loop spans 12 amino acids. DNA of the CDR3: TGTGCCAACGAAGCGGGGGGGCATGAGCAGTTCTTC. This codes for CANEAGGHEQFF.

V gene TRBV21-1 combines with J gene TRBJ2-4; the tabulated D call, TRBD1, remains unverified against the DNA. TRBV21-1 represents a pseudogene. The CDR3 spans 17 residues. The CDR3 region is CASSKDRVTFSKNIQYF. The DNA for the CDR3 is TGTGCCAGCAGCAAGGACAGGGTGACCTTTTCCAAAAACATTCAGTACTTC.

The chain's CDR3 is CASSRGQVNYGYTF. CDR3 bases: TGTGCCAGCTCACGGGGACAGGTTAACTATGGCTACACCTTC. V is TRBV18 and J is TRBJ1-2, with TRBD1 matching 8 bases. The CDR3 sequence is 14 residues long. The J segment lost 1 base and the V segment lost 4 bases, leaving 2 bases of the junction unmatched. Germline CDR1 and CDR2: KGHSH and LQKENI.

This rearrangement joins TRBV5-8 to TRBJ2-1; 10 bases agree with TRBD2. After removal of 5 bases from V and 10 bases from J, the junction contained 15 bases not matched to a gene. Germline V gene lookup returns CDR1 SGHTS and CDR2 YDEGEE. CDR3 length equals 16 residues. CDR3 amino acids: CASSSRLSGGAREQFF. CDR3 DNA sequence: TGTGCCAGCAGTTCCCGACTAAGCGGGGGGGCCCGGGAGCAGTTCTTC.